This T cell receptor beta chain was observed in a study of PD-1 blockade in classical Hodgkin lymphoma. The V gene's germline CDR1 is LNHDA and CDR2 SQIVND (reference sequence). The CDR3 runs to 15 residues. V dropped 1 base and J dropped 8; count of bases not matched to a gene: 6. Comments on this clone: The antigen remains undetermined.

Study conclusions and caveats: Initiation of nivolumab under 1 year after ASCT led to exclusion of patients. For complete responders, baseline diversity was comparable to that of newly diagnosed patients.

Time point described: cycle 4 day 1 (C4D1), after 6 weeks of nivolumab. Each of the patients experienced relapse following autologous stem cell transplantation, and their brentuximab vedotin exposure differed. This table comes from immunoSEQ multiplex PCR, and its TCRdb copy is limited to in-frame clones, with some not included. The table shows about 21,000 clones, with more than 70% occurring only once. The sequencing used peripheral blood mononuclear cells (PBMCs), collected before the fourth cycle of nivolumab. This chain links TRBV19 with TRBJ1-5; 9 nucleotides line up with TRBD1. This clonotype was sampled from a human donor with classical Hodgkin lymphoma. The CDR3 DNA reads TGTGCCAGTAGTATAGCTGGACAGGGGCGGGAGCCCCAGCATTTT. As protein: CASSIAGQGREPQHF.